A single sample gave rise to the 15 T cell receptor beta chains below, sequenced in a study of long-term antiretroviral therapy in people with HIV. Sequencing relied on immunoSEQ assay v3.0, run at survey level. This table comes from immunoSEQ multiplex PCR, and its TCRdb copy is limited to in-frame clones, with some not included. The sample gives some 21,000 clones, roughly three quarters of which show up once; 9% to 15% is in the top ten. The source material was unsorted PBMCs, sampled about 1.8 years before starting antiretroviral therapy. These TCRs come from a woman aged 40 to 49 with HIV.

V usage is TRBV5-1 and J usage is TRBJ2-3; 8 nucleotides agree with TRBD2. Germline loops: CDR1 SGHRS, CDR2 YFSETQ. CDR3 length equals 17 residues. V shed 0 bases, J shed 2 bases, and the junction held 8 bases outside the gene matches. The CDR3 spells CASSLGDIAGFTDTQYF. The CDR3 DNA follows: TGCGCCAGCAGCTTGGGGGACATAGCGGGGTTCACAGATACGCAGTATTTT.

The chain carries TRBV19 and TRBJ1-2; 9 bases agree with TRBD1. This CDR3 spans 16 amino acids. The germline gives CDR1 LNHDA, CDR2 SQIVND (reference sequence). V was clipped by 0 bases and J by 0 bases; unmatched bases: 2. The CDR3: CASSIEGQGPNYGYTF. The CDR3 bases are TGTGCCAGTAGTATAGAGGGACAGGGACCTAACTATGGCTACACCTTC.

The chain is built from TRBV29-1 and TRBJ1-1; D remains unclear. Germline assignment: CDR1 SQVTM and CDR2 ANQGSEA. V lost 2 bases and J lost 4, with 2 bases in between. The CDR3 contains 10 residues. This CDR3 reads CSVESTEAFF. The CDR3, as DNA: TGCAGCGTTGAAAGCACTGAAGCTTTCTTT.

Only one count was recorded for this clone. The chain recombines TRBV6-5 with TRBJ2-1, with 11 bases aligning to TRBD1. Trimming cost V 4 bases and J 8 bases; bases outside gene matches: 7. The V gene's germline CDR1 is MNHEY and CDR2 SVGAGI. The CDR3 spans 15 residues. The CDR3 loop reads CASSSPGQGDYEQFF. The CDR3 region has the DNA TGTGCCAGCAGTTCCCCGGGACAGGGGGACTATGAGCAGTTCTTC.

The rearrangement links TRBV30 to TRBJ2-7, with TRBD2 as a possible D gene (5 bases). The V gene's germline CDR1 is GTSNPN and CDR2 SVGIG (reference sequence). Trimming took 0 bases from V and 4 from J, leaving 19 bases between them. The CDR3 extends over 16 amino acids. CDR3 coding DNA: TGTGCCTGGAGTGTACAAGGACTCGGGAAAAGGTACGAGCAGTACTTC. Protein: CAWSVQGLGKRYEQYF.

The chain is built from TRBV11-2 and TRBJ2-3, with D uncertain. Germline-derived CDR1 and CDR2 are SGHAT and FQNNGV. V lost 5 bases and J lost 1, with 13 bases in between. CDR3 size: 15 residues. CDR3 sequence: CASSLRVSGTDTQYF. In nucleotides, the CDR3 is TGTGCCAGCAGCCTTAGGGTATCCGGCACAGATACGCAGTATTTT.

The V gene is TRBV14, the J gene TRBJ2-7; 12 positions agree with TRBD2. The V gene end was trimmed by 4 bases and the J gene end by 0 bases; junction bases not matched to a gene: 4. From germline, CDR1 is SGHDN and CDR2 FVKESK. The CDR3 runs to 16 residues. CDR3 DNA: TGTGCCAGCAGCCCACCGACTAGCGGGAGCTCCTACGAGCAGTACTTC. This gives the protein CASSPPTSGSSYEQYF. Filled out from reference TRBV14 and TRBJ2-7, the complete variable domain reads EAGVTQFPSHSVIEKGQTVTLRCDPISGHDNLYWYRRVMGKEIKFLLHFVKESKQDESGMPNNRFLAERTGGTYSTLKVQPAELEDSGVYFCASSPPTSGSSYEQYFGPGTRLTVT.

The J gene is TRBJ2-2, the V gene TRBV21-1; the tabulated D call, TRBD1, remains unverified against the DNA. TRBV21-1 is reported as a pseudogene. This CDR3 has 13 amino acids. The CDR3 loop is CARSTTGLGELFF. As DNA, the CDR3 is TGTGCCAGGAGTACTACAGGGCTCGGGGAGCTGTTTTTT.

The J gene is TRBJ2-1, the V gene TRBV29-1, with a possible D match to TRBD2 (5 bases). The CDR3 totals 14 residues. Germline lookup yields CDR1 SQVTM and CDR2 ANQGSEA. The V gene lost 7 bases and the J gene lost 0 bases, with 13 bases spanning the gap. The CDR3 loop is CSAAGLYSYNEQFF. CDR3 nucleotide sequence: TGCAGCGCGGCGGGCCTGTACTCCTACAATGAGCAGTTCTTC.

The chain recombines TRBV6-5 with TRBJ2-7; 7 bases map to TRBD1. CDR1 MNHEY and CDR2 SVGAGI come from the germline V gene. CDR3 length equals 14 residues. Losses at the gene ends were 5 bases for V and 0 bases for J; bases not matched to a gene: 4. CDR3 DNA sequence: TGTGCCAGCAGTCCGGACAGGAGCTCCTACGAGCAGTACTTC. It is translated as CASSPDRSSYEQYF.

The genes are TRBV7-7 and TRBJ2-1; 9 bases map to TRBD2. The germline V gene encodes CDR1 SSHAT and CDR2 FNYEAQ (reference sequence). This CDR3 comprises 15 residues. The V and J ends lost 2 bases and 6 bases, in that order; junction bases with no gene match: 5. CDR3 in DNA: TGTGCCAGCAGCTTATTAGAGACTAGCGGCAATGAGCAGTTCTTC. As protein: CASSLLETSGNEQFF.

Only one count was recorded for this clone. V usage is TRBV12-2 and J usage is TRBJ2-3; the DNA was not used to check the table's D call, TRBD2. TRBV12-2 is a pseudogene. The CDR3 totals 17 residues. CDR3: CASRLERLAGGADTQYF. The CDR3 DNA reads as TGTGCAAGTCGCTTAGAAAGACTAGCGGGGGGGGCAGATACGCAGTATTTT.

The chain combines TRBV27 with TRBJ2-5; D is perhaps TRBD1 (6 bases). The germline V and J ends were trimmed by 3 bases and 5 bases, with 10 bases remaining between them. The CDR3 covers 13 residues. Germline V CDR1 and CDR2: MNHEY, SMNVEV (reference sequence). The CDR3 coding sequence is TGTGCCAGCAGTTTCGACAGGACGGAGACCCAGTACTTC. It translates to CASSFDRTETQYF.

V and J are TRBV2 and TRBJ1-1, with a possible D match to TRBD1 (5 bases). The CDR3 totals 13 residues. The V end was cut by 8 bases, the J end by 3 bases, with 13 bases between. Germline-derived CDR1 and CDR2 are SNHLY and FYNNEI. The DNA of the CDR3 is TGTGCCAGCCGGACACGCCCATACACTGAAGCTTTCTTT. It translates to CASRTRPYTEAFF.

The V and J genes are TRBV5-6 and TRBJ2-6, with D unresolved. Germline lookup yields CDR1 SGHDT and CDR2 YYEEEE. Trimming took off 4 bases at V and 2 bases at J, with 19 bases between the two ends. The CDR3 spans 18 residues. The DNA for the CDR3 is TGTGCCAGCAGCCCGATCACCCACTACAGTACTGGGGCCAACGTCCTGACTTTC. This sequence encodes CASSPITHYSTGANVLTF.